This TCR beta chain was identified during a study of read filtering for tumor transcriptome and immune sequencing. Background on the study: Mean patient age was approximately 66 years, range about 45 to 85; 16 to 20 male, over twelve female. TCR-mapped reads were about 4 to 11 million with IR-seq versus roughly 75 to 1,400 with RNA-seq. Study-wide results and limits: IR-seq captured clonotypes deeper and more reliably than RNA-seq.

This clonotype was seen a few times. What it recognizes is unknown. Trimming stripped 0 bases from V and 4 bases from J, with 9 bases between. The length of the CDR3 is 15 residues. CDR1 is KGHSH, CDR2 LQKENI, per germline. From roughly 0.4 ug of RNA, a library with molecular barcoded alpha/delta and beta/gamma adaptors was made. TCRdb itself ran the reads through MiXCR, one entry per CDR3 protein. The sample has about 47,000 distinct CDR3 sequences; approximately 12% are singletons. The J gene is TRBJ2-2, the V gene TRBV18; the D is unclear. The clonotype was recovered from a donor at least 40 years old with multiple myeloma. Input material: a population of CD138-negative cells sorted from bone marrow. In DNA, the CDR3 is TGTGCCAGCTCACCACCGGCACAAGCCACCGGGGAGCTGTTTTTT. Its translation is CASSPPAQATGELFF.